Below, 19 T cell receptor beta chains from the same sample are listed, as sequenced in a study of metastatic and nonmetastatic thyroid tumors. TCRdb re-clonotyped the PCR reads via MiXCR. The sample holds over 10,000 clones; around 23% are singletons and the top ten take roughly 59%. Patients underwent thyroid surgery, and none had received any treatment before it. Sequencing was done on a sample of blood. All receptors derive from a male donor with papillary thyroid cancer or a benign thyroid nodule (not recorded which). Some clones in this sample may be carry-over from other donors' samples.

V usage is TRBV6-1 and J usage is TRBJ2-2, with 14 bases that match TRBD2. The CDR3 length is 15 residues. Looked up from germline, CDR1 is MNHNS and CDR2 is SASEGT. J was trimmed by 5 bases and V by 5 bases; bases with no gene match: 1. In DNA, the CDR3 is TGTGCCAGCAGTAGGACTAGCGGGGGGACCGGGGAGCTGTTTTTT. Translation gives CASSRTSGGTGELFF.

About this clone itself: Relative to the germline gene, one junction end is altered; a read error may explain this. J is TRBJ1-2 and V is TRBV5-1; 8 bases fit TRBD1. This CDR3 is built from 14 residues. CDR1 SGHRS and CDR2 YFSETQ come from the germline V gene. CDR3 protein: CTSSLDRENYGYTF. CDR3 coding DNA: TGCACCAGCAGCTTGGACAGGGAAAACTACGGCTACACCTTC.

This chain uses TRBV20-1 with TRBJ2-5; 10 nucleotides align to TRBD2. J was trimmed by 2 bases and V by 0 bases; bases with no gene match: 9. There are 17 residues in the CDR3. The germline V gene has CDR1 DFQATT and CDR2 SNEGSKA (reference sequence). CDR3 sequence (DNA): TGCAGTGCTAGAGATTCGCGACTAGCGGGCCTTCAAGAGACCCAGTACTTC. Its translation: CSARDSRLAGLQETQYF.

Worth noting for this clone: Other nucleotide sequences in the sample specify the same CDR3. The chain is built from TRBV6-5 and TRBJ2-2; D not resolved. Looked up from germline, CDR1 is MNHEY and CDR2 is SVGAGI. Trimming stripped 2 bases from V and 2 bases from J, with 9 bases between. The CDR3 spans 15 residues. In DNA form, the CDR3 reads TGTGCCAGCAGTTACGGGCAACCAAACACCGGGGAGCTGTTTTTT. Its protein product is CASSYGQPNTGELFF.

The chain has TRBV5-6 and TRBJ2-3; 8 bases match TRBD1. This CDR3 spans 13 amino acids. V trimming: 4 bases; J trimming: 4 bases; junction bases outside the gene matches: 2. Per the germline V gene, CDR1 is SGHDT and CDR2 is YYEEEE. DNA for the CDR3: TGTGCCAGCAGCAAGACAGGGGCAGATACGCAGTATTTT. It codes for CASSKTGADTQYF.

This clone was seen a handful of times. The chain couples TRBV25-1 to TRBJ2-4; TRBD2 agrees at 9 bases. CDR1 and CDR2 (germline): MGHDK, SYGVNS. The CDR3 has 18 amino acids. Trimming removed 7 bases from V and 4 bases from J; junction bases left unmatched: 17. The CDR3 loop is CASTGPGASGNSKNIQYF. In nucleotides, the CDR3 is TGTGCCAGCACCGGGCCCGGGGCTAGCGGGAACTCGAAAAACATTCAGTACTTC.

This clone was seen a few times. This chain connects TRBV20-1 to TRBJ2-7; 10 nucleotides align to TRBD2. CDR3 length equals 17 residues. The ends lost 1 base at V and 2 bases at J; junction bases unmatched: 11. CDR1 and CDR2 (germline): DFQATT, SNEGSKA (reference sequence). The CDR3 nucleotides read TGCAGTGCTAGAGGTCTAGCGGGAGACCGCTTCCCCTACGAGCAGTACTTC. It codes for CSARGLAGDRFPYEQYF.

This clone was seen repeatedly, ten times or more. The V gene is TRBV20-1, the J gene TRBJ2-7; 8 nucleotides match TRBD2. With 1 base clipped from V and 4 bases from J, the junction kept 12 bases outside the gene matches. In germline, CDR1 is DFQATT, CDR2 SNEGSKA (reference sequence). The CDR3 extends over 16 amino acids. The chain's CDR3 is CSARGQGLVAEYEQYF. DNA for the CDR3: TGCAGTGCTAGAGGCCAGGGACTAGTAGCGGAATACGAGCAGTACTTC.

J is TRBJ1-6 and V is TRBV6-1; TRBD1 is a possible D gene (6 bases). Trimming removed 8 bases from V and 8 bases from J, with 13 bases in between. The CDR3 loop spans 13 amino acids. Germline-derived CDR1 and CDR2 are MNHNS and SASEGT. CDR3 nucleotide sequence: TGTGCCAGCCACTACAGGGAATATTCACCCCTCCACTTT. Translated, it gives CASHYREYSPLHF.

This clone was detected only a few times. The CDR3 loop is CASSEDRTGSQYF. Here the CDR3 DNA reads TGTGCCAGCAGTGAAGATAGGACAGGGTCGCAGTATTTT. This chain uses TRBV6-1 with TRBJ2-3, with TRBD1 identical over 8 bases. J was trimmed by 10 bases and V by 1 base; bases with no gene match: 4. Germline CDR1 and CDR2: MNHNS and SASEGT. CDR3 length: 13 residues.

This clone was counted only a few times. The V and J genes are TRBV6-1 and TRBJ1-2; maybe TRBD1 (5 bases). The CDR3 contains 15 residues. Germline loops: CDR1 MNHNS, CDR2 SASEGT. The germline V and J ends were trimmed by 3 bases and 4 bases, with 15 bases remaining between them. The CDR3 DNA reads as TGTGCCAGCAGTGAGTCGGAGGGGTGGGCCTATGGCTACACCTTC. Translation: CASSESEGWAYGYTF.

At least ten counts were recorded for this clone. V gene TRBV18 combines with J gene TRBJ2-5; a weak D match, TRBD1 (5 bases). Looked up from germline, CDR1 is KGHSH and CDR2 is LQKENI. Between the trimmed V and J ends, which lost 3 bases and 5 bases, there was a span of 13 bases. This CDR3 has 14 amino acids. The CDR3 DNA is TGTGCCAGCTCACCGGGGCTCCGGCGGGAGACCCAGTACTTC. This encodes CASSPGLRRETQYF.

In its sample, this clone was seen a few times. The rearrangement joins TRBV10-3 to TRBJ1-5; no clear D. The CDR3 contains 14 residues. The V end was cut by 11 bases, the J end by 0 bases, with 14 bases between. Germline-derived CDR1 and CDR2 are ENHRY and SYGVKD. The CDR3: CASDTADSNQPQHF. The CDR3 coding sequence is TGTGCCTCAGATACAGCCGATAGCAATCAGCCCCAGCATTTT.

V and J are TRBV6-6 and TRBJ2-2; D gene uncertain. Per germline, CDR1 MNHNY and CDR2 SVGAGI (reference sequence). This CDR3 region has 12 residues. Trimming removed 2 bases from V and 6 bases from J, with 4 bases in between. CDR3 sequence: CASSYAAGELFF. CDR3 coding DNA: TGTGCCAGCAGTTACGCGGCCGGGGAGCTGTTTTTT.

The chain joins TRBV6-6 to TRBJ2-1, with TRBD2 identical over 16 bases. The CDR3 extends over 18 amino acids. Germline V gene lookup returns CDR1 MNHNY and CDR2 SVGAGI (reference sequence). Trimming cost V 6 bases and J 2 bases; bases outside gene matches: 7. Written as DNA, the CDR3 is TGTGCCAGCAGCCCCGGGACTAGCGGGAGGGCCGCCTACAATGAGCAGTTCTTC. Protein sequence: CASSPGTSGRAAYNEQFF.

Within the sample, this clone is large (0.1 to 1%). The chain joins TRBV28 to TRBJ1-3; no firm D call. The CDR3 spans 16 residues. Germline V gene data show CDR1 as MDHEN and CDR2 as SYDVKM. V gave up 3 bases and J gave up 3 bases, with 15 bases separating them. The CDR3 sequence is CASSLGFSGSGNTIYF. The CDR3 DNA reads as TGTGCCAGCAGTTTGGGGTTCTCCGGCAGTGGAAACACCATATATTTT.

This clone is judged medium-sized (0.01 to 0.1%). The CDR3 coding sequence is TGTGCCAGCAGCCCCTGGGGACAGGGGGCAGGTGAGCAGTTCTTC. This translates into CASSPWGQGAGEQFF. The gene calls are TRBV7-8 and TRBJ2-1; TRBD1 matches 12 bases. V was clipped by 5 bases and J by 9 bases; unmatched bases: 8. The CDR3 loop spans 15 amino acids. The germline V gene encodes CDR1 SGHVS and CDR2 FQNEAQ.

The CDR3 bases are TGCAGTGCTAGAGATGCACGGGTTCAAGGCTACACCTTC. This translates into CSARDARVQGYTF. The genes are TRBV20-1 and TRBJ1-2, with D uncertain. The length of the CDR3 is 13 residues. V was pared by 0 bases and J by 8 bases, with 13 bases between. Germline V gene data show CDR1 as DFQATT and CDR2 as SNEGSKA (reference sequence).

CDR3 region: CASSYSASWAYNEQFF. DNA for the CDR3: TGTGCCAGCAGTTACTCAGCTAGCTGGGCCTACAATGAGCAGTTCTTC. The genes are TRBV6-5 and TRBJ2-1; D possibly corresponds to TRBD2 (5 bases). The V and J ends lost 0 bases and 2 bases respectively, with 11 bases between them. Germline lookup yields CDR1 MNHEY and CDR2 SVGAGI. The CDR3 length is 16 residues.